The TCR beta chain under discussion was sequenced for a study of T cell responses to AZD1222 COVID-19 vaccine. Study results and caveats: Researchers report vaccine-associated CD4 TCRs spanning spike, with dominance at 160-218 and 743-854.

Trimming stripped 6 bases from V and 2 bases from J, with 11 bases between. This CDR3 region has 13 residues. Germline V gene data show CDR1 as MNHEY and CDR2 as SVGAGI. Clones were read by immunoSEQ multiplex PCR, and TCRdb kept only the in-frame ones, dropping some. The table lists approximately 99,000 clones, roughly nine tenths of them singletons. On this clone itself: Its antigen is not known.

The chain recombines TRBV6-5 with TRBJ2-7; perhaps D is TRBD1 or TRBD2 (5 bases each). Sequenced material: peripheral blood, taken on day 0 of AZD1222 vaccination. The receptor's source is an adult in good health. The chain's CDR3 is CASRGVGAYEQYV. The CDR3 DNA reads as TGTGCCAGCAGGGGGGTCGGAGCCTACGAGCAGTACGTC.